There are a few counts of the clone carrying this T cell receptor (beta chain). The antigen is not known. Universal primer sites and UMIs were introduced during 5'RACE template-switching synthesis of TCR cDNA. TCRdb ran MiXCR on the 5' RACE reads and lists one entry per CDR3 protein. The sample holds a few hundred thousand distinct CDR3 sequences, roughly 8.3% seen once. V lost 0 bases and J lost 0, with 7 bases in between. CDR1 and CDR2 (germline): DFQATT, SNEGSKA (reference sequence). The CDR3 runs 14 residues. This entry is derived from a study of T cells after yellow fever vaccination. On the study more broadly: SMART-Seq v4 Ultra Low Input prepared the low-cell-number fractions.

Study results and limitations: Within FACS-sorted repertoires, abundant clonotypes contaminating from the bulk population could be present. It was a weaker secondary response, yet one that peaked faster, at day 5 versus 15.

The chain is built from TRBV20-1 and TRBJ2-3; D gene ambiguous. The receptor's source is a man younger than 35 who received the YFV17D yellow fever vaccine. Specimen: PBMCs, collected roughly 45 days after the first yellow fever vaccination. The CDR3 region has the DNA TGCAGTGCTAGAGATCCAGCTAGCACAGATACGCAGTATTTT. It encodes CSARDPASTDTQYF.